This T cell receptor beta chain appears in the sequencing data of a study of cytomegalovirus exposure and HLA in healthy donors. General observations from the study: Productive status was seen about 87% or about 30% of the time for most TCR beta V segments in an earlier analysis.

Use of 60 Vbeta and 13 Jbeta primers characterized the PCR. Libraries were prepared by immunoSEQ multiplex PCR; TCRdb keeps only in-frame clonotypes and omits some of them. The repertoire holds over 80,000 clones, with 78% as singletons. To note about this clone: Its matching antigen is unknown.

Germline loops: CDR1 WSHSY, CDR2 SAAADI. The CDR3 is made up of 18 amino acids. Trimming at V came to 6 bases and at J to 2 bases, leaving 9 bases not matched to a gene. This TCR was recovered from a middle-aged woman in good health and CMV-seronegative. This chain joins TRBV10-2 and TRBJ2-1; 14 bases agree with TRBD2. Sequenced sample: PBMCs. CDR3 residues: CASSPGTSGSLAYNEQFF. CDR3 nucleotide sequence: TGCGCCAGCAGCCCCGGGACTAGCGGGAGTTTAGCCTACAATGAGCAGTTCTTC.